The 26 T cell receptor beta chains below were found in one sample sequenced in a study of post-analysis software for immune sequencing data. TCR beta cDNA libraries had unique molecular identifiers. TCRdb re-called the PCR reads with MiXCR, one entry per CDR3 protein. This sample carries about 540,000 distinct CDR3 sequences, under 40% of them seen once, and the ten largest clones take approximately 6%. Notes on the study in general: Comparison of patients with controls showed roughly five TRBV segments more frequent in patients, TRBV5-6, TRBV5-1 and TRBV20-1 among them.

No antigen has been identified for these receptors. The sequenced sample was blood. Every receptor here comes from a girl aged 2 to 17 with multiple sclerosis.

This clonotype has just a few counts. The rearrangement uses TRBV5-5 and TRBJ2-4; D possibly matches TRBD1 or TRBD2 (5 bases each). Trimming removed 2 bases from V and 7 bases from J, with 16 bases in between. Germline assignment: CDR1 SGHKS and CDR2 YYEKEE (reference sequence). The CDR3 consists of 15 residues. CDR3 DNA sequence: TGTGCCAGCAGCTTTGGGGCCGAGGGGTGGAACATTCAGTACTTC. Amino acid sequence: CASSFGAEGWNIQYF. Full variable domain (missing parts from reference TRBV5-5 and TRBJ2-4): DAGVTQSPTHLIKTRGQQVTLRCSPISGHKSVSWYQQVLGQGPQFIFQYYEKEERGRGNFPDRFSARQFPNYSSELNVNALLLGDSALYLCASSFGAEGWNIQYFGAGTRLSVL.

This clonotype was observed a handful of times. The chain joins TRBV20-1 to TRBJ1-2; 7 bases match TRBD1. Looked up from germline, CDR1 is DFQATT and CDR2 is SNEGSKA (reference sequence). The CDR3 length is 16 residues. The V segment lost 6 bases and the J segment 4 bases; nucleotides outside the gene matches: 17. The CDR3 region is CSAPRGEGGRVYGYTF. The CDR3 DNA reads as TGCAGTGCACCCCGCGGAGAAGGGGGCAGGGTCTATGGCTACACCTTC.

The chain recombines TRBV13 with TRBJ2-1; D is perhaps TRBD2 (7 bases). CDR3 length equals 17 residues. The germline CDR1 and CDR2 sequences are PRHDT and FYEKMQ (reference sequence). The V gene lost 2 bases and the J gene lost 5 bases, with 19 bases spanning the gap. DNA of the CDR3: TGTGCCAGCAGCTTACGGTTTTGGGGGGGCCGCGACAATGAGCAGTTCTTC. Translating it yields CASSLRFWGGRDNEQFF. Complete variable domain (other parts from reference TRBV13 and TRBJ2-1): AAGVIQSPRHLIKEKRETATLKCYPIPRHDTVYWYQQGPGQDPQFLISFYEKMQSDKGSIPDRFSAQQFSDYHSELNMSSLELGDSALYFCASSLRFWGGRDNEQFFGPGTRLTVL.

The chain links TRBV2 to TRBJ2-7; possible D gene TRBD2, 6 bases. Per the germline V gene, CDR1 is SNHLY and CDR2 is FYNNEI. CDR3 length equals 13 residues. V lost 9 bases, J lost 7 bases, and 19 bases lay in between. The CDR3 region is CASAETRAGEQYF. The CDR3 DNA reads TGTGCCAGTGCTGAGACTAGGGCGGGTGAGCAGTACTTC.

J is TRBJ2-1 and V is TRBV18, with TRBD1 matching 12 bases. Germline V lookup: CDR1 KGHSH, CDR2 LQKENI. V shed 3 bases, J shed 6 bases, and the junction held 3 bases outside the gene matches. The CDR3 runs to 15 residues. The CDR3 nucleotides are TGTGCCAGCTCACCGGGACAGGGGGCATTCAATGAGCAGTTCTTC. As protein: CASSPGQGAFNEQFF.

This clonotype was counted between two and nine times. The chain is built from TRBV6-6 and TRBJ2-7; D not resolved. CDR3 length: 16 amino acids. Trimming took off 2 bases at V and 1 base at J, with 15 bases between the two ends. Germline assignment: CDR1 MNHNY and CDR2 SVGAGI (reference sequence). The CDR3 region is CASSYLEKDPSYEQYF. The CDR3 nucleotides are TGTGCCAGCAGTTACCTCGAGAAGGACCCGTCCTACGAGCAGTACTTC.

This clonotype was counted only a few times. This chain links TRBV11-2 with TRBJ1-2, with 9 positions matching TRBD1. The CDR3 runs 14 residues. J lost 4 bases, V lost 5 bases, and 5 bases had no gene match. Germline values: CDR1 SGHAT, CDR2 FQNNGV. The CDR3 region is CASSPGTGIYGYTF. DNA for the CDR3: TGTGCCAGCAGCCCGGGGACAGGGATCTATGGCTACACCTTC.

In the case of this clonotype: At one boundary the junction diverges from the germline segment, which might be a read error. The V call is TRBV29-1, the J call TRBJ1-2; D possibly corresponds to TRBD1 (5 bases). The CDR3 is 13 residues long. Per the germline V gene, CDR1 is SQVTM and CDR2 is ANQGSEA. CDR3 in amino acids: CSAEMDNNYGYTF. In DNA, the CDR3 is TGCAGCGCTGAAATGGACAATAACTATGGCTACACCTTC.

V is TRBV7-9 and J is TRBJ2-1, with D possibly TRBD1 on 5 matching bases. The CDR3 contains 17 residues. In germline, CDR1 is SEHNR, CDR2 FQNEAQ (reference sequence). The germline V and J ends were trimmed by 5 bases and 3 bases, with 20 bases remaining between them. The CDR3 spells CASSAGHLTGIYNEQFF. CDR3 nucleotides: TGTGCCAGCAGCGCCGGCCACCTAACAGGAATCTACAATGAGCAGTTCTTC.

This clonotype occurred a few times. A single base separates this from a much larger clone, so it may be a read error. V usage is TRBV29-1 and J usage is TRBJ2-7; D gene ambiguous. This CDR3 comprises 15 residues. Germline values: CDR1 SQVTM, CDR2 ANQGSEA. Trimming removed 2 bases from V and 7 bases from J, with 21 bases in between. CDR3 region: CSVELDSYSYNEQYF. The CDR3 bases are TGCAGCGTTGAACTCGACTCCTACTCCTACAATGAGCAGTACTTC.

The CDR3 DNA is TGTGCCAGCAGCCACCTGGGAACAGGGACGAAGGAAAAACTGTTTTTT. Its translation is CASSHLGTGTKEKLFF. The chain couples TRBV3-1 to TRBJ1-4; TRBD1 is a possible D gene (6 bases). V lost 3 bases and J lost 8, with 19 bases in between. Germline V lookup: CDR1 LGHDT, CDR2 YNNKEL (reference sequence). The CDR3 extends over 16 amino acids.

The rearrangement joins TRBV2 to TRBJ1-4; a weak D match, TRBD1 (5 bases). Germline loops: CDR1 SNHLY, CDR2 FYNNEI. The CDR3 has 15 residues. Trimming stripped 8 bases from V and 3 bases from J, with 16 bases between. The chain's CDR3 is CASGERGASNEKLFF. CDR3 bases: TGTGCCAGCGGAGAGAGGGGAGCGTCTAATGAAAAACTGTTTTTT.

The rearrangement uses TRBV5-5 and TRBJ2-1; 10 nucleotides align to TRBD1. V was pared by 4 bases and J by 5 bases, with 6 bases of the junction left unmatched. Germline CDR1 and CDR2: SGHKS and YYEKEE (reference sequence). This CDR3 has 15 residues. The CDR3: CASSQGQGVDNEQFF. The CDR3 DNA reads TGTGCCAGCAGCCAAGGACAGGGGGTCGACAATGAGCAGTTCTTC.

The rearrangement joins TRBV11-2 to TRBJ1-1; D is perhaps TRBD1 (5 bases). Germline V CDR1 and CDR2: SGHAT, FQNNGV. Trimming shortened V by 1 base and J by 4 bases, and 10 bases separated the two germline ends. CDR3 length: 14 amino acids. The CDR3 DNA reads as TGTGCCAGCAGCTTAGGACAGCCGACCACTGAAGCTTTCTTT. Its translation: CASSLGQPTTEAFF.

V is TRBV9 and J is TRBJ1-2, with a tentative D call TRBD1 (6 bases). The CDR3 totals 16 residues. V lost 0 bases to trimming and J lost 2 bases, with 14 bases between them. Looked up from germline, CDR1 is SGDLS and CDR2 is YYNGEE. The chain's CDR3 is CASSVELRTENYGYTF. CDR3 DNA sequence: TGTGCCAGCAGCGTAGAGCTCCGGACAGAAAACTATGGCTACACCTTC.

This clonotype appeared a few times. This chain links TRBV2 with TRBJ2-1; TRBD1 matches at 8 bases. Germline trimming cut 5 bases from V and 6 bases from J; bases unmatched to any gene: 9. Germline CDR1 SNHLY, CDR2 FYNNEI. The length of the CDR3 is 15 residues. CDR3: CASSPWTGIINEQFF. The CDR3, as DNA: TGTGCCAGCAGTCCCTGGACAGGGATCATCAATGAGCAGTTCTTC.

This clonotype occurred a few times. V usage is TRBV19 and J usage is TRBJ2-1; D not certain. Germline CDR1 LNHDA, CDR2 SQIVND (reference sequence). Trimming removed 6 bases from V and 8 bases from J, with 20 bases in between. The CDR3 extends over 15 amino acids. This CDR3 is CASSATTPSRDEQFF. The DNA for the CDR3 is TGTGCCAGTAGCGCTACTACTCCTTCTAGGGATGAGCAGTTCTTC.

V is TRBV20-1 and J is TRBJ2-4; 10 nucleotides align to TRBD1. Germline CDR1 is DFQATT and CDR2 is SNEGSKA (reference sequence). Trimming took 6 bases from V and 1 from J; bases not matched to a gene: 12. The CDR3 runs to 17 residues. The CDR3 loop reads CSAQRTGGSRAKNIQYF. Here the CDR3 DNA reads TGCAGTGCCCAACGGACAGGGGGGAGTAGGGCCAAAAACATTCAGTACTTC.

The chain carries TRBV25-1 and TRBJ2-3, with 7 bases aligning to TRBD2. CDR1 is MGHDK and CDR2 is SYGVNS in the germline V gene. The CDR3 has 16 amino acids. J lost 5 bases, V lost 4 bases, and 12 bases had no gene match. The CDR3 loop is CASSAPAGLVLDTQYF. The DNA for the CDR3 is TGTGCCAGCAGTGCCCCAGCGGGGTTGGTGTTAGATACGCAGTATTTT.

This chain links TRBV29-1 with TRBJ1-1, with 8 bases aligning to TRBD1. The CDR3 contains 11 residues. CDR1 is SQVTM and CDR2 is ANQGSEA in the germline V gene. DNA for the CDR3: TGCATGACAGGGGAGAACACTGAAGCTTTCTTT. It codes for CMTGENTEAFF. Looking up the rest from reference TRBV29-1 and TRBJ1-1 gives the full variable domain: SAVISQKPSRDICQRGTSLTIQCQVDSQVTMMFWYRQQPGQSLTLIATANQGSEATYESGFVIDKFPISRPNLTFSTLTVSNMSPEDSSIYLCMTGENTEAFFGQGTRLTVV.

The sample holds many counts of this clonotype. This chain connects TRBV12-3 or TRBV12-4 to TRBJ2-5; 8 bases line up with TRBD1. CDR3 length: 14 residues. V was pared by 6 bases and J by 5 bases, with 8 bases of the junction left unmatched. CDR3 nucleotides: TGTGCCAGCAGCCGCAGGGGGCTCTGGGAGACCCAGTACTTC. This codes for CASSRRGLWETQYF.

The rearrangement joins TRBV11-2 to TRBJ2-3; no clear D gene. V dropped 1 base and J dropped 2 bases, with 13 bases sitting between them. Germline-derived CDR1 and CDR2 are SGHAT and FQNNGV. The CDR3 consists of 16 residues. CDR3 protein: CASSLGYGDSTDTQYF. In DNA form, the CDR3 reads TGTGCCAGCAGCTTAGGTTACGGAGACTCCACAGATACGCAGTATTTT.

This clonotype was seen a handful of times. The genes are TRBV2 and TRBJ1-1; no definite D call. V was clipped by 5 bases and J by 1 base, with 8 bases between them. The germline V gene encodes CDR1 SNHLY and CDR2 FYNNEI. The CDR3 spans 13 residues. The CDR3 DNA reads as TGTGCCAGCAGTCAGGAGGGGAACACTGAAGCTTTCTTT. Translating gives CASSQEGNTEAFF.

With respect to this clonotype: Germline is not matched at one junction end, which may reflect a read error. The gene calls are TRBV12-3 or TRBV12-4 and TRBJ2-6, with D possibly TRBD1 on 6 matching bases. The CDR3 has 17 residues. The CDR3 DNA reads as TGTGTCAGCAGTCCCGAGACAGGCTCCTCTGGGGCCAACGTCCTGACTTTC. It is translated as CVSSPETGSSGANVLTF.

The chain combines TRBV3-1 with TRBJ1-1, with D possibly TRBD1 on 5 matching bases. V lost 4 bases, J lost 0 bases, and 9 bases lay in between. Germline values: CDR1 LGHDT, CDR2 YNNKEL (reference sequence). The CDR3 runs to 14 residues. CDR3 residues: CASSPDTMNTEAFF. In DNA, the CDR3 is TGTGCCAGCAGCCCGGACACAATGAACACTGAAGCTTTCTTT. Full variable domain (outside the CDR3, taken from reference TRBV3-1 and TRBJ1-1): DTAVSQTPKYLVTQMGNDKSIKCEQNLGHDTMYWYKQDSKKFLKIMFSYNNKELIINETVPNRFSPKSPDKAHLNLHINSLELGDSAVYFCASSPDTMNTEAFFGQGTRLTVV.

This sequence joins TRBV10-3 and TRBJ2-5, with 9 bases fitting TRBD1. The CDR3 has 14 amino acids. Trimming at V came to 6 bases and at J to 4 bases, leaving 6 bases not matched to a gene. Germline assignment: CDR1 ENHRY and CDR2 SYGVKD. As DNA, the CDR3 is TGTGCCATCAGAGGGGACAGGGAGGGAGAGACCCAGTACTTC. It translates to CAIRGDREGETQYF.